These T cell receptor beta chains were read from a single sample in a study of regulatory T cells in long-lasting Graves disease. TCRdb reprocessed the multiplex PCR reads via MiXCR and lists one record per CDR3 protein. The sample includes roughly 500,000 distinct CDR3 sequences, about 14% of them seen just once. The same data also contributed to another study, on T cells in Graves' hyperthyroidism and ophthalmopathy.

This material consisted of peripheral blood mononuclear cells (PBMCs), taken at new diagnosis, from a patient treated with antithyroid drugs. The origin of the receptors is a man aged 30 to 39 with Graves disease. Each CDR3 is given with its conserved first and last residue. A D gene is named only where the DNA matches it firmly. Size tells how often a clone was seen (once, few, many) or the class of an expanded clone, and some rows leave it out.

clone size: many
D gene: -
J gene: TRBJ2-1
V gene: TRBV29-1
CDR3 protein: CSVSLRELGDNEQFF
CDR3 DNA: TGCAGCGTTTCACTACGGGAGCTAGGTGACAATGAGCAGTTCTTC

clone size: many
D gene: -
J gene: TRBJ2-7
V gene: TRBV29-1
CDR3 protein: CSVDYGEQYF
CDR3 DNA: TGCAGCGTTGACTACGGCGAGCAGTACTTC

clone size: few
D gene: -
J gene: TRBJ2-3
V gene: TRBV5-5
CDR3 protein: CASSLYPTRGTDTQYF
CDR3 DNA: TGTGCCAGCAGCTTATACCCGACGAGAGGGACAGATACGCAGTATTTT

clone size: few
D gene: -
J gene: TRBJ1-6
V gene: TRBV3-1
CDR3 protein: CASSQTPDSKAPLHF
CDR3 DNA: TGTGCCAGCAGCCAGACCCCGGACAGCAAAGCACCCCTCCACTTT

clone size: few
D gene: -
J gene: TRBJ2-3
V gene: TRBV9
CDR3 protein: CASSARDFIYTQYF
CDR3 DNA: TGTGCCAGCAGCGCGCGGGACTTTATCTATACGCAGTATTTT

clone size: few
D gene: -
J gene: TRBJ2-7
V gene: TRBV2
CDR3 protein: CASRVFQDYEQYF
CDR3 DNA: TGTGCCAGCAGAGTTTTTCAAGACTACGAGCAGTACTTC

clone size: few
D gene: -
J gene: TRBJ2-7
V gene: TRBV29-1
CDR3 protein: CSVELEGGQYF
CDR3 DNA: TGCAGCGTTGAACTCGAGGGCGGGCAGTACTTC

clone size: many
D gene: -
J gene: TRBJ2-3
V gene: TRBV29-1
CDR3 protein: CSVEGGSGYTDTQYF
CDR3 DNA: TGCAGCGTTGAAGGCGGTAGCGGCTACACAGATACGCAGTATTTT

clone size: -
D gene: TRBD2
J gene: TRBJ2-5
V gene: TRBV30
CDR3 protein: CAWSVLGLAGVETQYF
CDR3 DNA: TGTGCCTGGAGTGTACTGGGACTAGCGGGAGTGGAGACCCAGTACTTC

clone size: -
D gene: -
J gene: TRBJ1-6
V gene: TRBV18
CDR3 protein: CASSLGTVVSPLHF
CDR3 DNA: TGTGCCAGCTCATTAGGGACGGTTGTCTCACCCCTCCACTTT

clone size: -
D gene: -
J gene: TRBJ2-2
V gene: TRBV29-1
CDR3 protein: CSVVFTGELFF
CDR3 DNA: TGCAGCGTTGTGTTTACCGGGGAGCTGTTTTTT

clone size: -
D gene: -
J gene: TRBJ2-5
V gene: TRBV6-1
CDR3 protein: CASGEFGGETQYF
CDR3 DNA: TGTGCCAGCGGTGAGTTTGGGGGAGAGACCCAGTACTTC

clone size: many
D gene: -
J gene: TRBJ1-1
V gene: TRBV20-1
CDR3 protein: CSARGSTEAFF
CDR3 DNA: TGCAGTGCTAGGGGTTCCACTGAAGCTTTCTTT

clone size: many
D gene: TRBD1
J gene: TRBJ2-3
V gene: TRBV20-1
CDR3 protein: CSASGWDRTLAQADTQYF
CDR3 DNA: TGCAGTGCTAGCGGGTGGGACAGAACCCTCGCTCAGGCAGATACGCAGTATTTT

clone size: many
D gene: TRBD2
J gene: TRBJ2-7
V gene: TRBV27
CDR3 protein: CASSTGLAGGEQYF
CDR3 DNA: TGTGCCAGCAGTACGGGACTAGCGGGAGGCGAGCAGTACTTC

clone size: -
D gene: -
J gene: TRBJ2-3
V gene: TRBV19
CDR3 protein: CASSIPTDTQYF
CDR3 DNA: TGTGCCAGTAGTATCCCCACAGATACGCAGTATTTT

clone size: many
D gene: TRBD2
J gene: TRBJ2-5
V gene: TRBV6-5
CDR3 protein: CASSYGRREETQYF
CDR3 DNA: TGTGCCAGCAGTTACGGTCGGCGGGAGGAGACCCAGTACTTC

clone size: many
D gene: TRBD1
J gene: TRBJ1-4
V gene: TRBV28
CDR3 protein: CASSSTGSREKLFF
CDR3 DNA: TGTGCCAGCAGTTCGACAGGGAGCCGCGAAAAACTGTTTTTT

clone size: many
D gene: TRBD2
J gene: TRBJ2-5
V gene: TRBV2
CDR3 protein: CASSEQLAGGKETQYF
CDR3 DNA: TGTGCCAGCAGTGAACAACTAGCGGGAGGAAAAGAGACCCAGTACTTC

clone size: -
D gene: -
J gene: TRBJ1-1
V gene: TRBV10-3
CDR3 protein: CAISGSATNTEAFF
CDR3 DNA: TGTGCCATCAGTGGGTCGGCAACGAACACTGAAGCTTTCTTT